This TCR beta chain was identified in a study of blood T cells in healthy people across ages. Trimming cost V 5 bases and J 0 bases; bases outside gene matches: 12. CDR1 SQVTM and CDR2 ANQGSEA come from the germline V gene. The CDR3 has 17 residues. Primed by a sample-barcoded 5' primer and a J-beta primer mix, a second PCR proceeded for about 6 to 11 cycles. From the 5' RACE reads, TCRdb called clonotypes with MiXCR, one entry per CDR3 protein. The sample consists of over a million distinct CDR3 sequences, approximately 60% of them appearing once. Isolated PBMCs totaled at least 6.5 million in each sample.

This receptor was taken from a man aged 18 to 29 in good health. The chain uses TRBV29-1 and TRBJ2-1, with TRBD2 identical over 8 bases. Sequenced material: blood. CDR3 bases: TGCAGCGTTCCAGGGATTAGCGGGATGAGCTCCTACAATGAGCAGTTCTTC. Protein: CSVPGISGMSSYNEQFF.